This T cell receptor (beta chain) was recovered during a study of cytomegalovirus exposure and HLA in healthy donors. Trimming cost V 10 bases and J 0 bases, with 13 bases left between them. The CDR3 is 13 residues long. The germline V gene has CDR1 MNHNS and CDR2 SASEGT. General study results and limits: Among the sequence variants, a highly shared cluster was likely an artifact of sequencing. A later analysis showed TCR association rates differing by HLA locus, peaking at DRB1 and lowest at HLA-C. An analysis done earlier found most TCR beta V segments productive about 87% or about 30% of the time.

To note about this clone: The antigen remains unidentified.

The PCR ran on 60 Vbeta and 13 Jbeta primers. Generated by immunoSEQ multiplex PCR, the TCRdb table keeps only in-frame clones and is missing some. The repertoire holds a few hundred thousand clones, with nearly 95% as singletons. The origin of this receptor is a girl between 2 and 10 years old in good health and CMV-seronegative. Specimen: PBMCs. The chain couples TRBV6-1 to TRBJ2-7; the D is unclear. In DNA, the CDR3 is TGTGCCACCGTGGGTTCTAGCTCCTACGAGCAGTACTTC. It translates to CATVGSSSYEQYF.